These T cell receptor beta chains were read from a single sample in a study of T cells in pancreatic ductal adenocarcinoma. Method: immunoSEQ multiplex PCR; TCRdb's copy keeps in-frame clones and lacks some. There are more than 8,500 clones in the sample; roughly 67% occur only once, and 27% lies in the top ten. The sequenced sample was pancreatic tumor tissue. The source of these receptors is a human donor with pancreatic ductal adenocarcinoma. Both conserved end residues are part of each CDR3. Fields, in order: V gene, J gene, D gene, clone size, CDR3 protein, CDR3 DNA. D genes are given only for firm matches. Expanded clones are given a class, and other clones once, few, many or no size at all.

TRBV14,TRBJ1-1,NA,few,CASSPMGVSTEAFF,TGTGCCAGCAGCCCTATGGGGGTTAGCACTGAAGCTTTCTTT
TRBV19,TRBJ2-5,TRBD1,NA,CASSPGVRDRGQETQYF,TGTGCCAGTAGTCCGGGGGTGCGGGACAGGGGCCAAGAGACCCAGTACTTC
TRBV4-1,TRBJ1-2,NA,NA,CASSQEGPGNYGYTF,TGCGCCAGCAGCCAAGAGGGCCCGGGGAACTATGGCTACACCTTC
TRBV11-2,TRBJ1-1,NA,NA,CASSLSTRGTEAFF,TGTGCCAGCAGCTTATCGACCCGGGGAACTGAAGCTTTCTTT
TRBV9,TRBJ1-5,NA,NA,CASSVDPSLSAQHF,TGTGCCAGCAGCGTAGACCCCAGTCTATCAGCCCAGCATTTT
TRBV13,TRBJ2-1,NA,NA,CASSSLGRGVEFF,TGTGCCAGCAGTAGCTTGGGTCGCGGCGTAGAGTTCTTC
TRBV7-8,TRBJ2-3,NA,NA,CASSLGSIPTDTQYF,TGTGCCAGCAGCTTAGGTAGCATCCCCACAGATACGCAGTATTTT
TRBV6-1,TRBJ1-2,NA,NA,CASSEGRGRYGYTF,TGTGCCAGCAGCGAAGGGAGGGGTCGCTATGGCTACACCTTC
TRBV5-4,TRBJ2-5,TRBD2,NA,CASSLTYGWREGLETQYF,TGTGCCAGCAGCTTGACCTATGGATGGAGGGAGGGGCTGGAGACCCAGTACTTC
TRBV28,TRBJ2-3,TRBD2,NA,CASSDPPSGRAEDTQYF,TGTGCCAGCAGTGACCCCCCTAGCGGGAGGGCCGAAGATACGCAGTATTTT
TRBV5-6,TRBJ2-2,NA,NA,CASSPGQNTGELFF,TGTGCCAGCAGCCCAGGACAGAACACCGGGGAGCTGTTTTTT
TRBV11-1,TRBJ2-5,TRBD1,few,CASSRRLGQGIDETQYF,TGTGCCAGCAGCCGTAGATTGGGACAGGGGATTGATGAGACCCAGTACTTC
TRBV5-1,TRBJ1-4,TRBD1,medium-sized,CASSLYRGGEKLFF,TGCGCCAGCAGCTTGTACAGGGGAGGGGAAAAACTGTTTTTT
TRBV19,TRBJ1-6,TRBD1,NA,CASSPGTGVGTLHF,TGTGCCAGTAGTCCGGGGACAGGGGTTGGAACCCTCCACTTT
TRBV19,TRBJ2-7,TRBD2,medium-sized,CASRQASGIYEQYF,TGTGCCAGTAGACAGGCTAGCGGGATCTACGAGCAGTACTTC
TRBV6-4,TRBJ2-1,TRBD2,NA,CASSDQRGGGEQFF,TGTGCCAGCAGTGACCAGCGGGGGGGTGGTGAGCAGTTCTTC
TRBV7-9,TRBJ1-1,NA,few,CASSLVRGVNTEAFF,TGTGCCAGCAGCTTAGTAAGAGGAGTGAACACTGAAGCTTTCTTT